This TCR beta chain is drawn from a study of beta chain features in type 1 diabetes (dated by TCRdb to the late 2010s). About the investigation overall: Mean age, gender distribution, total cell number and subset yield were not different between patients and healthy donors. Regulatory and stem cell-like memory subsets were obtained from only 8 patients and roughly 8 healthy donors, while naive and central memory subsets were obtained from all 30 or so donors. A total of some 100,000,000 sorted cells were examined across all samples, and a strong correlation was observed between cell number per subset and RNA yield. The study compared the TCRB repertoires of sorted circulating CD4+ T cell subsets in recently diagnosed type 1 diabetes patients with those in matched healthy donors.

The entire isolated RNA was reverse transcribed using the High Capacity cDNA Reverse Transcription Kit, and thus expressed TCRB transcripts were sequenced. Naive, central memory and regulatory T cell samples underwent deep immunoSEQ sequencing, averaging about 3.57 million total reads per sample. Sorted cells were lysed in RLT buffer and RNA was extracted with DNase-treated RNeasy Micro or Mini kits, depending on cell number. Each cell subset was processed on its own to prevent cross-contamination, while patient and healthy donor samples were processed together. Using the immunoSEQ multiplex PCR, TCRB sequences were amplified from cDNA into 87-bp fragments spanning the CDR3 region. The amplicons were sequenced using the Illumina HiSeq platform. For the original study's pipeline: PCR bias was corrected computationally using synthetic template baselines, and reads within Hamming distance 2 were collapsed, with unmergeable singletons discarded. By aligning reads against IMGT, V, D and J genes, CDR3 length, and insertions or deletions at six rearrangement sites were assigned. Within each subset, clonotype counts were normalized to sorted cell number, and only after that were true diversity and Gini coefficients computed with the tcR R package. Repertoire sharing was quantified using the overlap coefficient calculated on TCRB nucleotide sequences. In its TCRdb copy, this immuneACCESS table keeps in-frame sequences only and misses some clones. Where compared with another copy, unresolved V genes explain less than half of these, and the others have no known cause. V, J and clone size were drawn from that table, and D and trimming were deduced from the DNA. Within this sample are more than 150,000 clones, with around 9% of them counted one time only. 0.7% of the sample rests with the top ten.

From the cysteine through the phenylalanine, the CDR3 covers 15 amino acids. Only the CDR3 part of the read is kept: 45 bases, read in frame from the first base. The V end loses 4 bases and the J end loses 2 bases, and a stretch of 15 bases separates them. The germline V gene yields MDHEN for CDR1 and SYDVKM for CDR2. From each donor, a single peripheral blood sample of 95 to 150 mL on average was drawn into heparinised tubes. A BD FACSAria II and a panel including CD45RO, CCR7, CD25, CD127, CD95 and CD27 were used to sort naive, central memory, regulatory and stem cell-like memory CD4+ T cells. All sorted populations exceeded 95% purity. PBMCs were separated immediately by Lymphoprep density gradient centrifugation and were stained directly, without being cultured. So that batch effects would be minimized, each experiment stained and sorted samples in pairs, pairing one healthy donor with one patient.

Paper-wide results and their limitations: Naive, central memory and regulatory TCRB repertoires appeared more similar among patients than among healthy donors. Because the HLA sub-analyses included only small numbers of individuals, any influence of HLA type on TCRB rearrangement was left unresolved. At VDJ recombination sites, patients with type 1 diabetes made fewer insertions and deleted more nucleotides, a pattern implying thymic rearrangement abnormalities. Shorter templates might be favored by PCR, yet because patient and control samples were amplified and corrected together, any such skew would affect both groups equally. Because cDNA was sequenced instead of genomic DNA, activated cells with high expression could be over-represented, although the groups did not differ in activation or CD3 levels. A moderate but significant shortening of TCRB CDR3 length was observed in type 1 diabetes patients in all four CD4+ subsets.

This clone was seen more than once but under ten times. The antigen it binds to is not known. Nothing much larger sits one base from this clone, and base qualities are not available. The chain joins TRBV28 to TRBJ2-7; the D gene is perhaps TRBD1, from 6 matching bases. The sequencing sample was made of central memory CD4+ T cells from blood. This TCR was recovered from a woman under 40 with type 1 diabetes. The sequenced DNA: TGTGCCAGCAGTTCCTCCGGGACATTCACCTACGAGCAGTACTTC. It translates as CASSSSGTFTYEQYF.